Sequencing of this T cell receptor (beta chain) was carried out in a study of blood T cell repertoires in COVID-19. Study background: T cells, B-cell-depleted T cells, or PBMCs provided the cDNA or gDNA that served as material.

Original processing notes: Reference gene primers were amplified, and this amplification served to estimate nucleated cell counts. The protocol was immunoSEQ multiplex PCR, while the TCRdb copy is restricted to in-frame clones and leaves out a portion. V and J calls and clone size are as listed in that table; D and trimming were resolved from the DNA. The sample has approximately 150,000 clones; 85% to 90% are singletons. The receptor comes from a woman between 65 and 79 years old with acute or convalescent COVID-19. Sequencing was carried out using peripheral blood.

The CDR3 reads CATKGAHPRSGSYNEQFF. The CDR3 region has the DNA TGTGCCACTAAGGGGGCACACCCCCGGTCGGGCTCCTACAATGAGCAGTTCTTC. This sequence joins TRBV10-3 and TRBJ2-1, with TRBD1 matching 7 bases. The CDR3 contains 18 residues. V was pared by 10 bases and J by 0 bases, with 18 bases of the junction left unmatched. Germline-derived CDR1 and CDR2 are ENHRY and SYGVKD.